This T cell receptor (beta chain) was sequenced in a study of CD8 T cells in ankylosing spondylitis. Study-level results: Seemingly characteristic of ankylosing spondylitis blood was a TCR beta motif consisting of about 8 highly homologous variants. In ankylosing spondylitis patients, matched synovial fluid reportedly showed significant enrichment of disease-linked clones.

By quantitative 5'-RACE with molecular barcodes, the TCR beta libraries were made. TCRdb used MiXCR to reprocess the 5' RACE reads, holding one entry per CDR3 protein. The sample includes about 240,000 distinct CDR3 sequences, approximately 9% of them seen just once. This CDR3 spans 13 amino acids. The V end lost 3 bases, the J end lost 6 bases, and 8 bases lay between the germline ends. This clonotype was observed many times. The antigen is not known. This sequence was found in a male donor with ankylosing spondylitis or in good health (not recorded which). Sequencing input: blood, either unsorted or a sorted T cell fraction (not recorded which). This sequence joins TRBV12-3 or TRBV12-4 and TRBJ2-2, with D maybe TRBD2 (6 bases). CDR3 DNA sequence: TGTGCCAGCAGTTTCAAGCGGGCCGGGGAGCTGTTTTTT. It specifies CASSFKRAGELFF.